The present T cell receptor (beta chain) was sequenced within a study of cytomegalovirus exposure and HLA in healthy donors. The study's findings and limits: Among the CMV-associated chains, three were confirmed in vitro as specific for CMV antigens. A previous analysis found most TCR beta V segments productive roughly 87% or roughly 30% of the time.

The CDR3 is 16 amino acids. J gave up 8 bases and V 3 bases, and 8 bases lay outside the gene matches. The germline V gene encodes CDR1 SGHRS and CDR2 YFSETQ. About this clone: Antigen: not known.

In the PCR, 60 Vbeta and 13 Jbeta primers were used. In the authors' methods: A follow-up analysis tallied tens of millions of unique TCR beta chains, some 11 million shared. The method was immunoSEQ multiplex PCR; TCRdb's version includes in-frame clones alone and lacks a portion of them. V, J and clone size are taken as reported in that table, and D and trimming were inferred from the DNA itself. This sample has under 200,000 clones, with approximately 80% found just once. Donors were ostensibly healthy at sampling, although undocumented immune exposures were probable. The chain couples TRBV5-1 to TRBJ2-1; 13 nucleotides line up with TRBD2. Sequencing was done on a sample of PBMCs. The sequence derives from a male donor in good health and CMV-seropositive. CDR3 protein: CASSWGLAGIYDEQFF. CDR3 coding DNA: TGCGCCAGCAGCTGGGGACTAGCGGGGATTTATGATGAGCAGTTCTTC.